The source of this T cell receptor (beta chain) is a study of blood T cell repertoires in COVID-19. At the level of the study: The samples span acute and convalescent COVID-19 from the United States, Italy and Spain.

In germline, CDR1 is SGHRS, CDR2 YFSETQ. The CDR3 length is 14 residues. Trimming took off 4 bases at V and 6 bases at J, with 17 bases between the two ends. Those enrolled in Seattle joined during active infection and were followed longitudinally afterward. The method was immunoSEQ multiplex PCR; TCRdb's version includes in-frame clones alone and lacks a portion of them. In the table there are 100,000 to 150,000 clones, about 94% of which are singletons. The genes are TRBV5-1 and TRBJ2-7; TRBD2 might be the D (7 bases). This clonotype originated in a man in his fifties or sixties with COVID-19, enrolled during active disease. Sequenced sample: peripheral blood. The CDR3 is CASSREDSRFEQYF. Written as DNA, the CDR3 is TGCGCCAGCAGCCGGGAGGACAGTCGCTTCGAGCAGTACTTC.